This TCR beta chain was found in a study of metastatic and nonmetastatic thyroid tumors. TCRdb recomputed clones from the PCR reads via MiXCR. The sample shows 20,000 or so clones, 30% to 40% of them seen only once. No treatment of any kind had been given to any patient before thyroid surgery. Findings and caveats of the study: Compared with benign nodules, malignant thyroid tumors were reported to have significantly higher TCR beta diversity in both blood and tumor.

Germline CDR1 and CDR2: MNHNS and SASEGT. The CDR3 length is 16 residues. The V and J ends lost 2 bases and 4 bases, in that order; junction bases with no gene match: 8. Concerning this clone itself: Its cognate antigen is unknown.

The chain is built from TRBV6-1 and TRBJ2-3; 8 nucleotides agree with TRBD2. This TCR was sampled from a male donor with papillary thyroid cancer or a benign thyroid nodule (not recorded which). Some clones in this sample may be carry-over from other donors' samples. Sequenced input: blood. For the CDR3, the DNA is TGTGCCAGCAGTGAAATCGGGGGGGGCTCTTCAGATACGCAGTATTTT. This codes for CASSEIGGGSSDTQYF.